Shown below are 16 T cell receptor beta chains from a single sample sequenced in a study of neurological immune-mediated disorders. TCRdb re-called the 5' RACE reads through MiXCR, storing one row per CDR3 protein. Of some 76,000 distinct CDR3 sequences in the sample, 3% to 4% were seen once. Sequenced: PBMCs. The source is a woman aged 45 to 65 with multiple sclerosis.

This clonotype occurred many times. CDR3 in amino acids: CASSQTGTSGRRNTGELFF. In nucleotides, the CDR3 is TGTGCCAGCAGCCAAACCGGGACTAGCGGGAGGCGCAACACCGGGGAGCTGTTTTTT. This chain joins TRBV3-1 and TRBJ2-2; 15 nucleotides agree with TRBD2. With 2 bases clipped from V and 2 bases from J, the junction kept 6 bases outside the gene matches. This CDR3 spans 19 amino acids. Per germline, CDR1 LGHDT and CDR2 YNNKEL (reference sequence).

To note about this clonotype: This may stem from a read error, because a much larger clone lies one nucleotide away. This sequence joins TRBV20-1 and TRBJ1-6; 10 positions agree with TRBD1. Germline V gives CDR1 DFQATT, CDR2 SNEGSKA (reference sequence). This CDR3 has 15 amino acids. In DNA form, the CDR3 reads TGCAGTGCTAGAGTTTCGGGACAGGGGAATTCACCCCTCAACTTT. Encoded protein: CSARVSGQGNSPLNF.

Ten or more counts support this clonotype. The chain links TRBV29-1 to TRBJ1-3; D call uncertain. Trimming left V 4 bases short and J 3 bases short, with 4 bases between. The CDR3 has 11 residues. The germline V gene encodes CDR1 SQVTM and CDR2 ANQGSEA. The CDR3 here is CSVGGGNTIYF. Written as DNA, the CDR3 is TGCAGCGTTGGAGGTGGAAACACCATATATTTT.

This clonotype showed up many times. This chain's CDR3 is CASSYSGGSSYNEQFF. CDR3 sequence (DNA): TGTGCCAGCAGTTACTCCGGGGGTAGCTCCTACAATGAGCAGTTCTTC. The V call is TRBV6-6, the J call TRBJ2-1, with D maybe TRBD2 (6 bases). CDR1 is MNHNY and CDR2 is SVGAGI in the germline V gene (reference sequence). V was trimmed by 0 bases and J by 0 bases, leaving 9 bases between them. This CDR3 region has 16 residues.

This clonotype was counted at least ten times. The CDR3 loop reads CASSLPGTDLQDQYF. DNA of the CDR3: TGCGCCAGCAGCTTGCCCGGGACAGACCTCCAGGACCAGTACTTC. This chain joins TRBV5-1 and TRBJ2-5; 7 nucleotides agree with TRBD1. The CDR3 runs 15 residues. V dropped 1 base and J dropped 10; count of bases not matched to a gene: 13. Germline V gene lookup returns CDR1 SGHRS and CDR2 YFSETQ.

This clonotype was found many times. The V gene is TRBV7-2, the J gene TRBJ2-4; D is perhaps TRBD1 (5 bases). This CDR3 has 16 amino acids. The germline CDR1 and CDR2 sequences are SGHTA and FQGNSA. Trimming shortened V by 3 bases and J by 1 base, and 13 bases separated the two germline ends. The CDR3 loop reads CASSFVAGSAKNIQYF. CDR3 DNA: TGTGCCAGCAGCTTTGTCGCAGGGTCGGCCAAAAACATTCAGTACTTC.

In DNA, the CDR3 is TGTGCCAGCAGTTCTCCGGGACATTCAGATACGCAGTATTTT. As protein: CASSSPGHSDTQYF. V usage is TRBV28 and J usage is TRBJ2-3; weak D call: TRBD1 (6 bases). The V and J ends lost 4 bases and 4 bases respectively, with 12 bases between them. The germline CDR1 and CDR2 sequences are MDHEN and SYDVKM. This CDR3 is built from 14 residues.

The sample holds many counts of this clonotype. This chain uses TRBV6-6 with TRBJ2-2; 7 bases are shared with TRBD2. Germline V lookup: CDR1 MNHNY, CDR2 SVGAGI (reference sequence). The CDR3 runs to 14 residues. Germline trimming cut 7 bases from V and 6 bases from J; bases unmatched to any gene: 8. CDR3 sequence: CASKRAGLSGELFF. The CDR3 coding sequence is TGTGCCAGCAAGCGAGCGGGACTCTCCGGGGAGCTGTTTTTT.

Many counts were recorded for this clonotype. The V and J genes are TRBV12-3 or TRBV12-4 and TRBJ2-6; D remains ambiguous. Trimming removed 5 bases from V and 3 bases from J, with 14 bases in between. This CDR3 has 16 residues. CDR3 nucleotides: TGTGCCAGCAGTAACCTGGGCTTAGGTGGGGCCAACGTCCTGACTTTC. It encodes CASSNLGLGGANVLTF.

This clonotype was observed many times. This chain connects TRBV5-1 to TRBJ1-1; TRBD1 matches at 9 bases. V dropped 0 bases and J dropped 6; count of bases not matched to a gene: 9. Germline values: CDR1 SGHRS, CDR2 YFSETQ. The CDR3 extends over 16 amino acids. CDR3 protein: CASSLAVGQGRAEAFF. Here the CDR3 DNA reads TGCGCCAGCAGCTTGGCCGTAGGACAGGGGAGAGCTGAAGCTTTCTTT.

The CDR3 protein is CATSREPAAGAGGEQFF. The CDR3 DNA sequence: TGTGCCACCAGCAGAGAACCAGCAGCGGGAGCGGGAGGTGAGCAGTTCTTC. The chain carries TRBV15 and TRBJ2-1, with 9 positions matching TRBD2. From germline, CDR1 is LNHNV and CDR2 YYDKDF (reference sequence). J gave up 9 bases and V 0 bases, and 12 bases lay outside the gene matches. This CDR3 is built from 17 residues.

This clonotype was picked up many times. The chain links TRBV5-6 to TRBJ1-4; D uncertain. V lost 1 base, J lost 8 bases, and 9 bases lay in between. CDR1 is SGHDT, CDR2 YYEEEE, per germline. This CDR3 has 13 amino acids. The CDR3 nucleotides are TGTGCCAGCAGCTTGAGGGATGCGGAAAAACTGTTTTTT. Residues: CASSLRDAEKLFF.

This clonotype was seen only a few times. This may stem from a read error, because a much larger clone lies one nucleotide away. This chain joins TRBV3-1 and TRBJ1-3; D remains unclear. The CDR3 loop spans 15 amino acids. Germline lookup yields CDR1 LGHDT and CDR2 YNNKEL (reference sequence). Trimming left V 5 bases short and J 0 bases short, with 11 bases between. The CDR3 sequence: CASSSKRLSGNTIYF. CDR3 sequence (DNA): TGTGCCAGCAGCTCTAAACGGCTCTCTGGAAACACCATATATTTT.

This clonotype was counted many times. The chain joins TRBV29-1 to TRBJ2-7; D might be TRBD1 or TRBD2, each matching 9 bases. Trimming took off 6 bases at V and 4 bases at J, with 22 bases between the two ends. In germline, CDR1 is SQVTM, CDR2 ANQGSEA. The length of the CDR3 is 15 residues. The CDR3 sequence is CSVRGGTGGVYEQYF. CDR3 DNA: TGCAGCGTGCGGGGGGGCACAGGGGGCGTATACGAGCAGTACTTC.

There are many counts of this clonotype. The chain couples TRBV3-1 to TRBJ2-6; D uncertain. CDR3 size: 16 residues. V shed 1 base and J shed 1 base, with 8 bases lying between them. Germline V gene data show CDR1 as LGHDT and CDR2 as YNNKEL (reference sequence). The CDR3 sequence: CASSQGVGSGANVLTF. The CDR3 region has the DNA TGTGCCAGCAGCCAAGGGGTTGGATCTGGGGCCAACGTCCTGACTTTC.

At least ten counts were recorded for this clonotype. This sequence joins TRBV9 and TRBJ2-3, with 7 bases fitting TRBD2. Unmatched junction bases numbered 15, after V lost 4 bases and J lost 1 base. Germline V gives CDR1 SGDLS, CDR2 YYNGEE. The CDR3 runs to 18 residues. The CDR3: CASSIGRNTARGTDTQYF. In DNA, the CDR3 is TGTGCCAGCAGCATCGGGAGGAACACAGCACGGGGCACAGATACGCAGTATTTT. Full variable domain (outside the CDR3, taken from reference TRBV9 and TRBJ2-3): DSGVTQTPKHLITATGQRVTLRCSPRSGDLSVYWYQQSLDQGLQFLIQYYNGEERAKGNILERFSAQQFPDLHSELNLSSLELGDSALYFCASSIGRNTARGTDTQYFGPGTRLTVL.